This T cell receptor (beta chain) is from a study of blood T cell repertoires in COVID-19. The CDR3 has 17 amino acids. Sequenced by immunoSEQ multiplex PCR; TCRdb stores in-frame clones only, minus some. The repertoire holds approximately 97,000 clones, with just under 95% as singletons. The source of this sequence is a woman between 50 and 59 years old with COVID-19, enrolled during active disease. Material: peripheral blood. The chain is built from TRBV21-1 and TRBJ2-7; TRBD1, the table's D call, was not compared with the DNA. TRBV21-1 is recorded as a pseudogene. The CDR3 sequence: CASSKFPLRDRVYEQYF. The CDR3 DNA reads TGTGCCAGCAGCAAATTCCCCCTCCGGGACAGGGTATACGAGCAGTACTTC.